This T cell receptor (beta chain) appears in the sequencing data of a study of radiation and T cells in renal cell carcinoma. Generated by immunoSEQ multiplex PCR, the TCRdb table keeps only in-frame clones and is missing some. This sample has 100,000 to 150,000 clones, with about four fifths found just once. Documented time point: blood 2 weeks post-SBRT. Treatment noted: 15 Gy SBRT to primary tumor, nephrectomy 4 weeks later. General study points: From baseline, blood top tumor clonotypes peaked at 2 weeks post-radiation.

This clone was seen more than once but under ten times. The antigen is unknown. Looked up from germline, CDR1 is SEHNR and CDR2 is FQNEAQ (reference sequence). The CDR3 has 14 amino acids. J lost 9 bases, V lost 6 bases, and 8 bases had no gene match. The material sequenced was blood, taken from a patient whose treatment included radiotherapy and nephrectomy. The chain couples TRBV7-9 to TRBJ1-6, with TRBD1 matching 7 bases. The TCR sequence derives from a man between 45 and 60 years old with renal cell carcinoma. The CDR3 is CASSSGTAGSPLHF. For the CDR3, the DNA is TGTGCCAGCAGTTCCGGGACAGCTGGTTCACCCCTCCACTTT.